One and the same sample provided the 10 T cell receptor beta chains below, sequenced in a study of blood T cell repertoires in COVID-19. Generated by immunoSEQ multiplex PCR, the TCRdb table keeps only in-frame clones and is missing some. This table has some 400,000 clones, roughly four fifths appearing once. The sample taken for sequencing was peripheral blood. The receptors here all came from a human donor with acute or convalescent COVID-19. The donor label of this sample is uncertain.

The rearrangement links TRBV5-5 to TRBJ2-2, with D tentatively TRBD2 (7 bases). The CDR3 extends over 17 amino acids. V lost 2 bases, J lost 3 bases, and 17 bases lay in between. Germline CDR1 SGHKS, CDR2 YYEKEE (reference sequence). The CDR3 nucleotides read TGTGCCAGCAGCTTAGTTCCGGGGGGCGCCCACACCGGGGAGCTGTTTTTT. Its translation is CASSLVPGGAHTGELFF.

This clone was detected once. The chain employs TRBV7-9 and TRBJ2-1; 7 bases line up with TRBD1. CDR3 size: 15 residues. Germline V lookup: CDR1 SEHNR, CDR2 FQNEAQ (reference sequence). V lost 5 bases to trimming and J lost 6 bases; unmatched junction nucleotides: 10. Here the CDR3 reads CASSSTGDWFNEQFF. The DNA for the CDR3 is TGTGCCAGCAGCAGCACAGGGGATTGGTTCAATGAGCAGTTCTTC.

The chain's CDR3 is CASSLRQGAYEQYF. The CDR3 bases are TGTGCCAGCAGTTTGAGACAGGGGGCCTACGAGCAGTACTTC. This chain connects TRBV27 to TRBJ2-7, with 9 bases fitting TRBD1. This CDR3 has 14 amino acids. The V segment lost 3 bases and the J segment 2 bases; nucleotides outside the gene matches: 2. Germline V gene lookup returns CDR1 MNHEY and CDR2 SMNVEV (reference sequence).

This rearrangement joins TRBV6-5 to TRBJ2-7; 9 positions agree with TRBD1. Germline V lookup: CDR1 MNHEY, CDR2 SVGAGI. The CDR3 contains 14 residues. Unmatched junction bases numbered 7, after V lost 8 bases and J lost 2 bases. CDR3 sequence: CASRRDRDAYEQYF. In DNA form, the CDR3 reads TGTGCCAGCCGACGGGACAGGGATGCCTACGAGCAGTACTTC.

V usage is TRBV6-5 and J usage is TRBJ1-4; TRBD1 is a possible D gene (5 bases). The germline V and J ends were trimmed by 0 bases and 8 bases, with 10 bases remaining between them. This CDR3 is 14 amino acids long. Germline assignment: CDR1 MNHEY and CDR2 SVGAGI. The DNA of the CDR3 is TGTGCCAGCAGTTACTCGGGGCGTCGAGAAAAACTGTTTTTT. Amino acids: CASSYSGRREKLFF.

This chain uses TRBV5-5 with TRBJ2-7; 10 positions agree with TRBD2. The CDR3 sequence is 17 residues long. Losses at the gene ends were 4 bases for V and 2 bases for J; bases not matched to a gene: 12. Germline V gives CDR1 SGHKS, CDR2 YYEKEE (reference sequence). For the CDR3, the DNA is TGTGCCAGCAGCCCTCCTGGACTAGCGGTGTTGGCCTACGAGCAGTACTTC. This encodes CASSPPGLAVLAYEQYF.

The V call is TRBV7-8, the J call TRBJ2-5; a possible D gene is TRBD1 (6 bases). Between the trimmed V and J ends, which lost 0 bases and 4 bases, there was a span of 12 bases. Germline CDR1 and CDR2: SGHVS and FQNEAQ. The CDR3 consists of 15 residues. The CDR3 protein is CASSLAFTGTETQYF. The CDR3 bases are TGTGCCAGCAGCTTAGCGTTCACAGGGACAGAGACCCAGTACTTC.

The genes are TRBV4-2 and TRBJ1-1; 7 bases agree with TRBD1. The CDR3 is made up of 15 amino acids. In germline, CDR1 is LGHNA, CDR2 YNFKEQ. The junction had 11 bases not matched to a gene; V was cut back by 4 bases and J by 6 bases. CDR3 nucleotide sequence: TGTGCCAGCAGCCCTCACAGGGGAGTTGGCCCTGAAGCTTTCTTT. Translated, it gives CASSPHRGVGPEAFF.

The CDR3, as DNA: TGTGCCACTTCCGAAGGGGAGGGGTCGAGCTATGGCTACACCTTC. It encodes CATSEGEGSSYGYTF. The rearrangement uses TRBV19 and TRBJ1-2; D may be TRBD1 (5 bases). V was shortened by 10 bases and J by 4 bases, with 22 bases between the two germline ends. The CDR3 length is 15 residues. CDR1 LNHDA and CDR2 SQIVND come from the germline V gene (reference sequence).

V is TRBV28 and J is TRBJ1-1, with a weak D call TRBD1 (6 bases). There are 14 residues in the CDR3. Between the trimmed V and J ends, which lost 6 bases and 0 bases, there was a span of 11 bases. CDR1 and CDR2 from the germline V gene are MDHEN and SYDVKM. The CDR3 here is CASRPTGMNTEAFF. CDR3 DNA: TGTGCCAGCAGGCCCACAGGGATGAACACTGAAGCTTTCTTT.